The 27 T cell receptor beta chains in this list originate from one sample, sequenced in a study of cytomegalovirus exposure and HLA in healthy donors. Primers included in the PCR were 60 Vbeta and 13 Jbeta primers. Using immunoSEQ multiplex PCR, the repertoire was profiled, and TCRdb retains in-frame clones only, with some absent. The sample carries tens of thousands of clones, less than 85% recorded once. The sequenced sample consisted of PBMCs. The receptors were gathered from a man younger than 35 in good health and CMV-seronegative.

This clone has only a few counts. This rearrangement joins TRBV28 to TRBJ1-4; D ambiguous. Trimming took 3 bases from V and 8 from J, leaving 13 bases between them. This CDR3 has 14 residues. Germline V gene sequence: CDR1 MDHEN, CDR2 SYDVKM. The CDR3 DNA reads TGTGCCAGCAGTTTGGTAACCAACAACGAAAAACTGTTTTTT. This translates into CASSLVTNNEKLFF.

This chain connects TRBV29-1 to TRBJ2-7; 7 positions agree with TRBD1. From germline, CDR1 is SQVTM and CDR2 ANQGSEA. J gave up 4 bases and V 5 bases, and 8 bases lay outside the gene matches. This CDR3 comprises 13 residues. In nucleotides, the CDR3 is TGCAGCGTTCTAGGACAGGCTGGATACGAGCAGTACTTC. It translates to CSVLGQAGYEQYF.

The CDR3 sequence: CASSLRQGRLDTEAFF. DNA for the CDR3: TGTGCCAGCAGTTTGAGGCAGGGGCGTTTGGACACTGAAGCTTTCTTT. The chain uses TRBV27 and TRBJ1-1; D is perhaps TRBD1 (6 bases). Trimming shortened V by 3 bases and J by 3 bases, and 17 bases separated the two germline ends. Germline assignment: CDR1 MNHEY and CDR2 SMNVEV (reference sequence). This CDR3 region has 16 residues.

This clone was observed a handful of times. V is TRBV28 and J is TRBJ2-7, with TRBD2 matching over 10 bases. V trimming: 6 bases; J trimming: 3 bases; junction bases outside the gene matches: 2. The CDR3 totals 13 residues. Germline V gene lookup returns CDR1 MDHEN and CDR2 SYDVKM. The CDR3 region has the DNA TGTGCCAGCAGAGCTAGCGGGAGCTACGAGCAGTACTTC. It yields the protein CASRASGSYEQYF. Using reference TRBV28 and TRBJ2-7 for the parts outside the CDR3, the full variable domain is DVKVTQSSRYLVKRTGEKVFLECVQDMDHENMFWYRQDPGLGLRLIYFSYDVKMKEKGDIPEGYSVSREKKERFSLILESASTNQTSMYLCASRASGSYEQYFGPGTRLTVT.

The rearrangement uses TRBV6-5 and TRBJ2-1; 12 bases agree with TRBD2. CDR3 size: 14 residues. Germline V gene lookup returns CDR1 MNHEY and CDR2 SVGAGI. V dropped 7 bases and J dropped 3; count of bases not matched to a gene: 1. The CDR3 loop is CASKTSGGYNEQFF. The CDR3 bases are TGTGCCAGCAAGACTAGCGGGGGCTACAATGAGCAGTTCTTC.

This chain links TRBV7-8 with TRBJ2-7; 8 nucleotides align to TRBD2. Trimming removed 4 bases from V and 7 bases from J; junction bases left unmatched: 12. Germline CDR1 and CDR2: SGHVS and FQNEAQ. CDR3 size: 15 residues. CDR3 sequence: CASSSEGAGVREQYF. In DNA, the CDR3 is TGTGCCAGCAGCTCTGAGGGAGCGGGAGTTCGAGAGCAGTACTTC.

V usage is TRBV6-1 and J usage is TRBJ2-5; 9 bases are shared with TRBD2. With 4 bases clipped from V and 4 bases from J, the junction kept 10 bases outside the gene matches. The CDR3 extends over 16 amino acids. Germline V CDR1 and CDR2: MNHNS, SASEGT. The CDR3 sequence is CASSVRASGTGETQYF. For the CDR3, the DNA is TGTGCCAGCAGTGTTCGAGCTAGCGGGACGGGAGAGACCCAGTACTTC.

The chain has TRBV5-1 and TRBJ2-7; tentatively, D is TRBD1 (5 bases). The CDR3 is 14 amino acids. Germline V gives CDR1 SGHRS, CDR2 YFSETQ. V lost 0 bases to trimming and J lost 3 bases, with 10 bases between them. DNA for the CDR3: TGCGCCAGCAGCTTGGAGACAGTTCTCTACGAGCAGTACTTC. It codes for CASSLETVLYEQYF.

The chain employs TRBV5-8 and TRBJ2-7; TRBD2 agrees at 9 bases. The germline CDR1 and CDR2 sequences are SGHTS and YDEGEE. J lost 4 bases, V lost 5 bases, and 4 bases had no gene match. This CDR3 is built from 13 residues. CDR3 region: CASRLSGGYEQYF. Here the CDR3 DNA reads TGTGCCAGCAGACTAAGCGGGGGGTACGAGCAGTACTTC.

V is TRBV12-5 and J is TRBJ2-5; TRBD1 matches 12 bases. Germline V gives CDR1 LGHNT, CDR2 FRNRAP. There are 16 residues in the CDR3. The V and J ends lost 1 base and 4 bases, in that order; junction bases with no gene match: 4. The chain's CDR3 is CASGLGDRGPSETQYF. For the CDR3, the DNA is TGTGCTAGTGGTTTGGGGGACAGGGGGCCGTCAGAGACCCAGTACTTC.

This clone has only a few counts. CDR3 in amino acids: CASSTAAGGLNTQYF. Here the CDR3 DNA reads TGTGCCAGCAGTACGGCGGCGGGAGGGCTCAATACGCAGTATTTT. The rearrangement joins TRBV6-4 to TRBJ2-3; 9 positions match TRBD2. The germline V gene encodes CDR1 MRHNA and CDR2 SNTAGT. After removal of 5 bases from V and 7 bases from J, the junction contained 10 bases not matched to a gene. This CDR3 spans 15 amino acids.

V is TRBV25-1 and J is TRBJ2-1; 11 bases line up with TRBD2. The CDR3 sequence is 15 residues long. CDR1 and CDR2 from the germline V gene are MGHDK and SYGVNS. V shed 4 bases and J 7 bases; nucleotides not matched to a gene: 6. The CDR3 loop reads CASSVLAGVGNEQFF. For the CDR3, the DNA is TGTGCCAGCAGTGTACTAGCGGGAGTCGGAAATGAGCAGTTCTTC.

This chain connects TRBV10-3 to TRBJ1-1, with unresolved D. The CDR3 sequence is 12 residues long. CDR1 is ENHRY, CDR2 SYGVKD, per germline. V was pared by 3 bases and J by 3 bases, with 5 bases between. The CDR3: CAISDYYTEAFF. CDR3 nucleotide sequence: TGTGCCATCAGTGACTATTACACTGAAGCTTTCTTT.

V is TRBV9 and J is TRBJ1-3; D gene unclear. Germline V lookup: CDR1 SGDLS, CDR2 YYNGEE. The CDR3 is 16 residues long. V gave up 4 bases and J gave up 2 bases, with 16 bases separating them. The CDR3 sequence: CASSSQPGLTGNTIYF. For the CDR3, the DNA is TGTGCCAGCAGCTCCCAACCGGGGTTAACTGGAAACACCATATATTTT. Full variable domain (outside the CDR3, taken from reference TRBV9 and TRBJ1-3): DSGVTQTPKHLITATGQRVTLRCSPRSGDLSVYWYQQSLDQGLQFLIQYYNGEERAKGNILERFSAQQFPDLHSELNLSSLELGDSALYFCASSSQPGLTGNTIYFGEGSWLTVV.

This clone occurred once. The V gene is TRBV29-1, the J gene TRBJ1-1; a possible D gene is TRBD1 (5 bases). The CDR3 covers 15 residues. CDR1 and CDR2 (germline): SQVTM, ANQGSEA. V lost 4 bases and J lost 0, with 15 bases in between. The CDR3 region is CSVVVQGFLNTEAFF. The CDR3 DNA follows: TGCAGCGTTGTTGTCCAGGGCTTTTTGAACACTGAAGCTTTCTTT.

The J gene is TRBJ1-4, the V gene TRBV6-5, with TRBD1 matching 7 bases. From germline, CDR1 is MNHEY and CDR2 SVGAGI. V shed 5 bases and J 8 bases; nucleotides not matched to a gene: 11. The CDR3 has 15 amino acids. This chain's CDR3 is CASSKPGQQHEKLFF. CDR3 sequence (DNA): TGTGCCAGCAGTAAGCCGGGACAGCAACACGAAAAACTGTTTTTT.

This sequence joins TRBV5-6 and TRBJ2-1; 7 bases align to TRBD1. Germline CDR1 and CDR2: SGHDT and YYEEEE. The CDR3 is 18 amino acids. The trim removed 7 bases at V and 0 bases at J, leaving 16 bases unmatched. The chain's CDR3 is CASWLTGQIPSSYNEQFF. The CDR3, as DNA: TGTGCCAGCTGGCTGACAGGGCAGATCCCCAGCTCCTACAATGAGCAGTTCTTC. The variable domain in full, with the rest retrieved from reference TRBV5-6 and TRBJ2-1, is DAGVTQSPTHLIKTRGQQVTLRCSPKSGHDTVSWYQQALGQGPQFIFQYYEEEERQRGNFPDRFSGHQFPNYSSELNVNALLLGDSALYLCASWLTGQIPSSYNEQFFGPGTRLTVL.

The chain employs TRBV28 and TRBJ2-7, with D possibly being TRBD2 (5 bases). The CDR3 is 14 residues long. Trimming took off 3 bases at V and 6 bases at J, with 15 bases between the two ends. The germline CDR1 and CDR2 sequences are MDHEN and SYDVKM. The CDR3, as DNA: TGTGCCAGCAGTTTCAATCGGGGTTCGGGCGAGCAGTACTTC. Protein sequence: CASSFNRGSGEQYF.

This clone was counted a single time. This chain links TRBV28 with TRBJ1-2, with D possibly matching TRBD1 (6 bases). Trimming took off 5 bases at V and 9 bases at J, with 28 bases between the two ends. Per germline, CDR1 MDHEN and CDR2 SYDVKM. CDR3 size: 17 residues. The CDR3 sequence: CASSPLEKGGPWISYTF. The CDR3 region has the DNA TGTGCCAGCAGTCCACTCGAAAAAGGGGGACCCTGGATTAGCTACACCTTC.

The rearrangement joins TRBV10-2 to TRBJ1-5, with D possibly matching TRBD1 (5 bases). The germline V and J ends were trimmed by 4 bases and 4 bases, with 11 bases remaining between them. The CDR3 is made up of 14 amino acids. CDR1 is WSHSY, CDR2 SAAADI, per germline. The CDR3 protein is CASSVTGLNQPQHF. The CDR3 DNA is TGCGCCAGCAGTGTTACAGGCCTAAATCAGCCCCAGCATTTT.

This clone was recorded once. J is TRBJ1-5 and V is TRBV10-3; TRBD1 aligns across 8 bases. Germline loops: CDR1 ENHRY, CDR2 SYGVKD. The CDR3 runs to 12 residues. V trimming: 2 bases; J trimming: 11 bases; junction bases outside the gene matches: 2. CDR3 bases: TGTGCCATCAGTGAGCCGACAGGGGCCCAGCATTTT. It translates to CAISEPTGAQHF.

The V gene is TRBV2, the J gene TRBJ1-6; 7 positions match TRBD1. The CDR3 runs to 15 residues. Germline V gene sequence: CDR1 SNHLY, CDR2 FYNNEI. The V segment lost 6 bases and the J segment 7 bases; nucleotides outside the gene matches: 9. The CDR3 DNA follows: TGTGCCAGCAGGGAAACAGGGGTGGGGAATTCACCCCTCCACTTT. Translation gives CASRETGVGNSPLHF.

The chain joins TRBV11-2 to TRBJ2-5, with D possibly matching TRBD2 (6 bases). V was cut by 2 bases and J by 5 bases, with 18 bases left in between. This CDR3 region has 16 residues. Per germline, CDR1 SGHAT and CDR2 FQNNGV. The CDR3 bases are TGTGCCAGCAGCTTAAGGGTCGGGACGGGGGAGGAGACCCAGTACTTC. Translating gives CASSLRVGTGEETQYF.

This rearrangement joins TRBV6-5 to TRBJ1-5, with 7 bases lining up with TRBD1. The CDR3 sequence is 13 residues long. Losses at the gene ends were 6 bases for V and 5 bases for J; bases not matched to a gene: 4. The germline gives CDR1 MNHEY, CDR2 SVGAGI. CDR3 sequence: CASRPTGHQPQHF. In nucleotides, the CDR3 is TGTGCCAGCAGACCGACAGGGCATCAGCCCCAGCATTTT.

The rearrangement links TRBV7-9 to TRBJ2-5, with 10 bases matching TRBD2. Trimming cost V 6 bases and J 0 bases; bases outside gene matches: 1. The CDR3 is made up of 14 amino acids. Germline V gene lookup returns CDR1 SEHNR and CDR2 FQNEAQ (reference sequence). CDR3 coding DNA: TGTGCCAGCAGGGGGACTAGCGACCAAGAGACCCAGTACTTC. Translation: CASRGTSDQETQYF.

The CDR3 region has the DNA TGTGCCAGCAGTTCAGGGTACGGGGCCAACGTCCTGACTTTC. This gives the protein CASSSGYGANVLTF. The chain couples TRBV25-1 to TRBJ2-6; TRBD1 might be the D (5 bases). This CDR3 is built from 14 residues. From germline, CDR1 is MGHDK and CDR2 SYGVNS. V was pared by 5 bases and J by 4 bases, with 9 bases between.

The J gene is TRBJ1-2, the V gene TRBV6-5; D is ambiguous. Germline V gene lookup returns CDR1 MNHEY and CDR2 SVGAGI. This CDR3 is built from 13 residues. The V end was cut by 4 bases, the J end by 4 bases, with 10 bases between. Here the CDR3 reads CASSLELAYGYTF. The CDR3 nucleotides read TGTGCCAGCAGTTTGGAGTTGGCCTATGGCTACACCTTC.